Shown below are 20 T cell receptor beta chains from a single sample sequenced in a study of regulatory T cells in long-lasting Graves disease. Combining iRepertoire HTBI primers with Arm-PCR of CDR3 regions, the authors built TCR beta libraries. In TCRdb, the multiplex PCR reads were re-called with MiXCR into one record per CDR3 protein. Found here are fewer than 350,000 distinct CDR3 sequences, 18% of them singletons; the top ten hold about two fifths. Sample time point: newly diagnosed GD, antithyroid drugs for less than 3 months. Isolated PBMC RNA provided the starting material for the TCR library. Sequenced here: peripheral blood mononuclear cells (PBMCs), sampled at new diagnosis, from a patient treated with antithyroid drugs. These receptors were obtained from a female donor with Graves disease.

This clonotype was seen repeatedly, ten times or more. The V call is TRBV11-1, the J call TRBJ2-7, with a possible D match to TRBD1 (5 bases). The CDR3 length is 14 residues. V lost 5 bases and J lost 0, with 11 bases in between. Germline CDR1 reads SGHAT; CDR2 reads FQDESV (reference sequence). The CDR3 spells CASSEDRYSYEQYF. The CDR3 nucleotides read TGTGCCAGCAGCGAAGACAGATACTCCTACGAGCAGTACTTC.

V and J are TRBV12-3 or TRBV12-4 and TRBJ1-4; TRBD1 matches 9 bases. The CDR3 has 14 residues. J lost 6 bases, V lost 7 bases, and 6 bases had no gene match. CDR3 sequence: CASKIQGADEKLFF. The DNA of the CDR3 is TGTGCCAGCAAGATACAGGGGGCTGATGAAAAACTGTTTTTT.

For this clonotype: A clone one base away is much larger, so this may be a read error. The rearrangement joins TRBV6-2 or TRBV6-3 to TRBJ1-2; D is unclear. The CDR3 consists of 15 residues. V lost 4 bases and J 5 bases, leaving 17 bases between the germline ends. Germline V gives CDR1 MNHEY, CDR2 SVGEGT. This CDR3 reads CASSSPQQLFYGYTF. CDR3 nucleotide sequence: TGTGCCAGCAGTTCGCCCCAACAGCTCTTTTATGGCTACACCTTC.

The CDR3 protein is CASSDEAGGTDTQYF. In DNA, the CDR3 is TGTGCCAGCAGTGACGAGGCGGGAGGCACAGATACGCAGTATTTT. The chain uses TRBV6-4 and TRBJ2-3, with 7 bases that match TRBD2. This CDR3 is 15 amino acids long. CDR1 and CDR2 from the germline V gene are MRHNA and SNTAGT. The ends lost 2 bases at V and 1 base at J; junction bases unmatched: 3.

Only a few counts were recorded for this clonotype. V gene TRBV5-1 combines with J gene TRBJ2-7; 7 bases line up with TRBD1. CDR3 length: 15 amino acids. Germline values: CDR1 SGHRS, CDR2 YFSETQ. With V trimmed by 0 bases and J by 2 bases, 5 bases remained unmatched. The CDR3 loop is CASSLAGQGAYEQYF. The CDR3 coding sequence is TGCGCCAGCAGCTTGGCAGGCCAGGGGGCCTACGAGCAGTACTTC.

In its sample, this clonotype was seen many times. The J gene is TRBJ2-3, the V gene TRBV12-3 or TRBV12-4; TRBD1 might be the D (6 bases). The CDR3 has 16 residues. V lost 5 bases, J lost 0 bases, and 15 bases lay in between. The CDR3 loop is CASSPTRTASTDTQYF. CDR3 nucleotides: TGTGCCAGCAGTCCCACCCGGACAGCGAGCACAGATACGCAGTATTTT.

The chain combines TRBV20-1 with TRBJ2-7; no clear D gene. The CDR3 has 13 amino acids. In germline, CDR1 is DFQATT, CDR2 SNEGSKA (reference sequence). Trimming left V 2 bases short and J 1 base short, with 9 bases between. CDR3 amino acids: CSARHLRSYEQYF. CDR3 DNA: TGCAGTGCTAGACACCTCAGATCCTACGAGCAGTACTTC.

At least ten counts were recorded for this clonotype. The chain employs TRBV7-9 and TRBJ1-1; D uncertain. Trimming left V 1 base short and J 5 bases short, with 11 bases between. The CDR3 loop spans 14 amino acids. Germline CDR1 reads SEHNR; CDR2 reads FQNEAQ (reference sequence). This chain's CDR3 is CASSLVGFTTEAFF. Here the CDR3 DNA reads TGTGCCAGCAGCTTAGTAGGGTTTACGACTGAAGCTTTCTTT.

In this sample, this clonotype turned up many times. DNA for the CDR3: TGCAGTGCTCACACCTCCGGAGCGGGGGCTGGGACCCAGTACTTC. Its protein is CSAHTSGAGAGTQYF. The chain has TRBV20-1 and TRBJ2-5; 8 bases are a match to TRBD2. Germline loops: CDR1 DFQATT, CDR2 SNEGSKA (reference sequence). The CDR3 consists of 15 residues. The trim removed 5 bases at V and 7 bases at J, leaving 15 bases unmatched.

This clonotype has ten or more counts. The rearrangement uses TRBV30 and TRBJ1-1; 7 bases are shared with TRBD1. The CDR3 contains 16 residues. Germline CDR1 reads GTSNPN; CDR2 reads SVGIG (reference sequence). With 0 bases clipped from V and 1 base from J, the junction kept 8 bases outside the gene matches. This CDR3 is CAWSVSRRGRNTEAFF. CDR3 sequence (DNA): TGTGCCTGGAGTGTAAGTAGGAGGGGGCGGAACACTGAAGCTTTCTTT. The full variable domain, in which reference TRBV30 and TRBJ1-1 provide the parts outside the CDR3, is SQTIHQWPATLVQPVGSPLSLECTVEGTSNPNLYWYRQAAGRGLQLLFYSVGIGQISSEVPQNLSASRPQDRQFILSSKKLLLSDSGFYLCAWSVSRRGRNTEAFFGQGTRLTVV.

This clonotype was seen ten or more times. The chain links TRBV20-1 to TRBJ2-7; TRBD2 agrees at 8 bases. This CDR3 contains 14 residues. V shed 5 bases, J shed 0 bases, and the junction held 6 bases outside the gene matches. The germline V gene has CDR1 DFQATT and CDR2 SNEGSKA (reference sequence). For the CDR3, the DNA is TGCAGTGCTCAGTCGCTAGCGGGCTCCTACGAGCAGTACTTC. The encoded protein is CSAQSLAGSYEQYF.

This clonotype was counted ten times or more. The chain combines TRBV6-5 with TRBJ1-6; a weak D match, TRBD1 (6 bases). The V and J ends lost 4 bases and 4 bases respectively, with 20 bases between them. This CDR3 region has 18 residues. Per the germline V gene, CDR1 is MNHEY and CDR2 is SVGAGI. The CDR3 region has the DNA TGTGCCAGCAGTTTGGGGCAGGGGACAAACGATTATAATTCACCCCTCCACTTT. Translating gives CASSLGQGTNDYNSPLHF.

The chain has TRBV6-2 or TRBV6-3 and TRBJ2-7, with 8 bases lining up with TRBD1. V was pared by 9 bases and J by 0 bases, with 4 bases of the junction left unmatched. The length of the CDR3 is 13 residues. The germline V gene encodes CDR1 MNHEY and CDR2 SVGEGT. The CDR3 here is CASGTGTSYEQYF. The CDR3 DNA follows: TGTGCCAGTGGGACAGGAACCTCCTACGAGCAGTACTTC.

This clonotype was seen many times. This chain joins TRBV20-1 and TRBJ2-5; tentative D call: TRBD2 (5 bases). From germline, CDR1 is DFQATT and CDR2 SNEGSKA (reference sequence). The CDR3 spans 12 residues. V gave up 7 bases and J gave up 5 bases, with 14 bases separating them. The CDR3 is CSVRGGLETQYF. In DNA form, the CDR3 reads TGCAGTGTCAGAGGAGGTCTGGAGACCCAGTACTTC.

The V and J genes are TRBV19 and TRBJ2-7, with 9 bases aligning to TRBD1. The CDR3 totals 14 residues. Trimming cost V 7 bases and J 3 bases; bases outside gene matches: 7. CDR1 LNHDA and CDR2 SQIVND come from the germline V gene (reference sequence). The CDR3 loop reads CASKLGQGHYEQYF. The DNA of the CDR3 is TGTGCCAGTAAACTCGGACAGGGGCACTACGAGCAGTACTTC.

This clonotype was counted at least ten times. The chain links TRBV14 to TRBJ1-3; D unresolved. Looked up from germline, CDR1 is SGHDN and CDR2 is FVKESK. V was pared by 4 bases and J by 0 bases, with 10 bases between. The CDR3 covers 15 residues. The CDR3 DNA reads TGTGCCAGCAGCCGTCCACTAACCTCTGGAAACACCATATATTTT. Protein product: CASSRPLTSGNTIYF. Full variable domain (remainder filled in from reference TRBV14 and TRBJ1-3): EAGVTQFPSHSVIEKGQTVTLRCDPISGHDNLYWYRRVMGKEIKFLLHFVKESKQDESGMPNNRFLAERTGGTYSTLKVQPAELEDSGVYFCASSRPLTSGNTIYFGEGSWLTVV.

This clonotype came up many times. DNA of the CDR3: TGCAGTGCTAGAGATCTGGGGAGGACAAAGGGTATGAACACTGAAGCTTTCTTT. Translating gives CSARDLGRTKGMNTEAFF. The genes are TRBV20-1 and TRBJ1-1, with a possible D match to TRBD1 (5 bases). With 0 bases removed from V and 0 bases from J, the gap between germline ends came to 20 bases. Germline V gene sequence: CDR1 DFQATT, CDR2 SNEGSKA (reference sequence). The CDR3 has 18 amino acids.

This clonotype was observed at least ten times. This chain connects TRBV11-2 to TRBJ2-2, with 13 bases identical to TRBD2. The V gene's germline CDR1 is SGHAT and CDR2 FQNNGV. The CDR3 contains 14 residues. V dropped 5 bases and J dropped 7; count of bases not matched to a gene: 1. CDR3 loop: CASSRLAGGGELFF. In DNA form, the CDR3 reads TGTGCCAGCAGCCGACTAGCGGGGGGCGGGGAGCTGTTTTTT.

This chain links TRBV11-2 with TRBJ2-1; weak D call: TRBD2 (6 bases). V was trimmed by 0 bases and J by 7 bases, leaving 13 bases between them. The CDR3 is 15 amino acids. Germline V lookup: CDR1 SGHAT, CDR2 FQNNGV. The CDR3 DNA sequence: TGTGCCAGCAGCTTAGATGGAGGGCTTGGGAATGAGCAGTTCTTC. Its protein is CASSLDGGLGNEQFF.

Only a few counts were recorded for this clonotype. This chain uses TRBV20-1 with TRBJ2-3; 8 bases agree with TRBD2. Trimming removed 3 bases from V and 2 bases from J; junction bases left unmatched: 10. This CDR3 is built from 16 residues. The germline V gene encodes CDR1 DFQATT and CDR2 SNEGSKA (reference sequence). For the CDR3, the DNA is TGCAGTGCTAGTGAAACTAGCGGAGCGGCCACAGATACGCAGTATTTT. Its translation is CSASETSGAATDTQYF.